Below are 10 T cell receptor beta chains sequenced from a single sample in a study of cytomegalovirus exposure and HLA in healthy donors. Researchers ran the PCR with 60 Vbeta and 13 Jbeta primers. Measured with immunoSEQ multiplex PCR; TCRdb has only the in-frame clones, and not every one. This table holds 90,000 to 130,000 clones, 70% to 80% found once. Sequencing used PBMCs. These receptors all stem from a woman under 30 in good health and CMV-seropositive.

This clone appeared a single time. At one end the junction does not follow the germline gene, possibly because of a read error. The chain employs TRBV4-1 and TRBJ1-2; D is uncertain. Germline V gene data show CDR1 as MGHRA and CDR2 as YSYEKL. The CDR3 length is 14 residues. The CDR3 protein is CASSQDRFNHGYTF. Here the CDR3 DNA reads TGCGCCAGCAGCCAAGATCGGTTTAACCATGGCTACACCTTC.

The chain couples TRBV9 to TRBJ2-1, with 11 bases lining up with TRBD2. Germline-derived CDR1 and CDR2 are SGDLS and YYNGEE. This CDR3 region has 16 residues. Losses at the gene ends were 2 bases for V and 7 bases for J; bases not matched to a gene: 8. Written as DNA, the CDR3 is TGTGCCAGCAGCGTTCGATTAGCGGGAGGGAGTAATGAGCAGTTCTTC. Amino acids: CASSVRLAGGSNEQFF.

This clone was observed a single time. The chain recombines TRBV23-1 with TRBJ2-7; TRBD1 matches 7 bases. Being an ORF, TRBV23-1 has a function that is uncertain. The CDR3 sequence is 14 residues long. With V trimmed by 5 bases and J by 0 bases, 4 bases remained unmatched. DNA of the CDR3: TGCGCCAGCAGTGCCGGGACAGACTCCTACGAGCAGTACTTC. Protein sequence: CASSAGTDSYEQYF.

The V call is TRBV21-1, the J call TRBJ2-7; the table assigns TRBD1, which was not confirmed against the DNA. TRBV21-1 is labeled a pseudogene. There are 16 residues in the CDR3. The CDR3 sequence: CASSKAARDSQYEQYF. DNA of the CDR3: TGTGCCAGCAGCAAAGCGGCCCGGGACAGTCAATACGAGCAGTACTTC.

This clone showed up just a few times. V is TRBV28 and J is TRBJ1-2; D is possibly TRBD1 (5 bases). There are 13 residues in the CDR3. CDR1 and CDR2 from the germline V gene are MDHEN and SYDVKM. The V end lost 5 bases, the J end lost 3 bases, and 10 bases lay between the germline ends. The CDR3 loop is CASSDQGYYGYTF. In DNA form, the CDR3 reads TGTGCCAGCAGTGACCAGGGCTACTATGGCTACACCTTC.

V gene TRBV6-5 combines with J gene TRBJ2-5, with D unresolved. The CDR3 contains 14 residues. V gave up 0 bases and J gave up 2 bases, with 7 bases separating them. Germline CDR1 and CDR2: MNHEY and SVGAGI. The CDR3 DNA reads TGTGCCAGCAGTTACTCTGGAGAGCAAGAGACCCAGTACTTC. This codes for CASSYSGEQETQYF.

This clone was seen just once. The chain's CDR3 is CASSIRRGAGYTF. The CDR3 DNA is TGTGCCAGTAGCATACGACGCGGGGCAGGCTACACCTTC. This rearrangement joins TRBV19 to TRBJ1-2; TRBD1 might be the D (5 bases). Trimming stripped 6 bases from V and 8 bases from J, with 16 bases between. The CDR3 consists of 13 residues. CDR1 and CDR2 (germline): LNHDA, SQIVND (reference sequence).

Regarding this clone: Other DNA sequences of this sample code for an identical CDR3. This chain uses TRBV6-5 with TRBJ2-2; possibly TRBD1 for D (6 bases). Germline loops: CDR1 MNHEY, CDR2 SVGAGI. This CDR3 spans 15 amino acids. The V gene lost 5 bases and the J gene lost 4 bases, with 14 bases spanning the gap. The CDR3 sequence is CASSRTVELTGELFF. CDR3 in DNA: TGTGCCAGCAGTCGGACAGTGGAACTCACCGGGGAGCTGTTTTTT.

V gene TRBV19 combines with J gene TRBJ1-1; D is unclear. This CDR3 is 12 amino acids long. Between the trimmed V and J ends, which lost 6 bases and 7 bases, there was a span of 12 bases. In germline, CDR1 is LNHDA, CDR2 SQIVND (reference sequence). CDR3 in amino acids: CASRERVYEAFF. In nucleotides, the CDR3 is TGTGCCAGTAGGGAGAGGGTGTATGAAGCTTTCTTT.

Here the CDR3 DNA reads TGTGCCAGCAGTTTCTCGAATTCACCCCTCCACTTT. Its protein product is CASSFSNSPLHF. The chain has TRBV27 and TRBJ1-6; D is ambiguous. The CDR3 runs to 12 residues. Trimming took 3 bases from V and 7 from J, leaving 4 bases between them. Germline V gene data show CDR1 as MNHEY and CDR2 as SMNVEV (reference sequence).